This paragraph covers one T cell receptor (beta chain) sequence. The antigen is not known. V shed 5 bases and J 6 bases; nucleotides not matched to a gene: 7. This CDR3 spans 14 amino acids. Germline CDR1 and CDR2: SEHNR and FQNEAQ (reference sequence). All the people who gave samples were healthy bone marrow donors. The PCR employed 60 Vbeta primers together with 13 Jbeta primers. Some clones are missing from TCRdb's copy, which holds only in-frame ones; the method was immunoSEQ multiplex PCR. The sample yields 100,000 to 150,000 clones, 77% seen once. The data stem from a study of cytomegalovirus exposure and HLA in healthy donors. Looking at the study overall: Earlier, approximately 180 million T cells were analyzed, and around 100 million unique TCR beta sequences were found among them. Study results and limitations: On later analysis, the bulk of CMV-associated TCR beta chains appeared to be HLA-restricted.

Sequences were obtained from PBMCs. This TCR derives from a woman aged 40 to 50 in good health and CMV-seropositive. The J gene is TRBJ1-1, the V gene TRBV7-9, with 9 positions matching TRBD1. The CDR3 region is CASSLWTGAAEAFF. CDR3 sequence (DNA): TGTGCCAGCAGCCTTTGGACAGGGGCCGCTGAAGCTTTCTTT. Complete variable domain (other parts from reference TRBV7-9 and TRBJ1-1): DTGVSQNPRHKITKRGQNVTFRCDPISEHNRLYWYRQTLGQGPEFLTYFQNEAQLEKSRLLSDRFSAERPKGSFSTLEIQRTEQGDSAMYLCASSLWTGAAEAFFGQGTRLTVV.